The 27 T cell receptor beta chains below come from one sample, sequenced in a study of identical twins listed by TCRdb under 2016. The library was obtained by 5' RACE. These reads were obtained on an Illumina HiSeq 2000. TCRdb reworked the public reads: Q25 trimming with fastp, MiXCR clone assembly, productive beta chains retained. Here each entry gathers all rows of one CDR3 protein and keeps the most common genes and DNA. This sample gives around 1.7 million distinct CDR3 sequences in total; under 35% of them show up just once. Around 0.25% of the sample is held by the ten biggest clonotypes. The sample was cord blood. These receptors all stem from a newborn girl in good health.

This clonotype has a count of ten or more. The chain employs TRBV28 and TRBJ2-5; no clear D. The CDR3 has 12 amino acids. V shed 3 bases and J shed 7 bases, with 9 bases lying between them. Germline values: CDR1 MDHEN, CDR2 SYDVKM. The CDR3 DNA follows: TGTGCCAGCAGTTTGGTAGGCGCGACCCAGTACTTC. Translated, it gives CASSLVGATQYF.

V gene TRBV24-1 combines with J gene TRBJ1-2, with D possibly being TRBD1 (6 bases). Germline CDR1 and CDR2: KGHDR and SFDVKD. The CDR3 consists of 14 residues. The V gene lost 6 bases and the J gene lost 1 base, with 11 bases spanning the gap. The CDR3 here is CATSTDRLNYGYTF. CDR3 DNA: TGTGCCACCAGTACCGACAGGCTTAACTATGGCTACACCTTC.

This clonotype came up many times. V usage is TRBV10-3 and J usage is TRBJ1-5; maybe TRBD1 (5 bases). Trimming pared 3 bases from V and 6 bases from J, leaving 9 bases between. Per germline, CDR1 ENHRY and CDR2 SYGVKD. CDR3 size: 13 residues. Here the CDR3 reads CAISDDQGQPQHF. In DNA, the CDR3 is TGTGCCATCAGTGACGATCAGGGTCAGCCCCAGCATTTT.

This clonotype was counted between two and nine times. The chain combines TRBV12-3 or TRBV12-4 with TRBJ2-7, with 12 bases matching TRBD1. The CDR3 covers 15 residues. J was trimmed by 7 bases and V by 6 bases; bases with no gene match: 10. The CDR3 DNA reads as TGTGCCAGCAGAACCGGGACAGGGGGCTACAATGAGCAGTACTTC. Its translation is CASRTGTGGYNEQYF.

V is TRBV7-9 and J is TRBJ1-1, with 11 positions matching TRBD1. V shed 11 bases and J 10 bases; nucleotides not matched to a gene: 15. This CDR3 contains 14 residues. Germline V CDR1 and CDR2: SEHNR, FQNEAQ (reference sequence). CDR3 sequence (DNA): TGTGCCGGTCGTTCATGGTCGGGACAGGGGGTAGCTTTCTTT. Encoded protein: CAGRSWSGQGVAFF.

This clonotype was counted between two and nine times. The chain combines TRBV29-1 with TRBJ2-2; the D gene could be TRBD1 or TRBD2 (8 bases each). With 8 bases removed from V and 0 bases from J, the gap between germline ends came to 16 bases. The CDR3 is 15 residues long. Germline V gives CDR1 SQVTM, CDR2 ANQGSEA. CDR3 region: CSYRGGLANTGELFF. The CDR3 DNA reads as TGCAGCTACAGGGGGGGACTAGCGAACACCGGGGAGCTGTTTTTT.

The V and J genes are TRBV7-9 and TRBJ2-3; unclear D gene. Germline V gene lookup returns CDR1 SEHNR and CDR2 FQNEAQ (reference sequence). Trimming removed 5 bases from V and 5 bases from J, with 14 bases in between. The CDR3 has 14 amino acids. The CDR3 protein is CASSRRLTGDTQYF. CDR3 nucleotides: TGTGCCAGCAGCAGGAGATTGACGGGAGATACGCAGTATTTT.

J is TRBJ2-4 and V is TRBV18; D not certain. The CDR3 runs 17 residues. With 3 bases removed from V and 8 bases from J, the gap between germline ends came to 23 bases. CDR1 is KGHSH and CDR2 is LQKENI in the germline V gene. The CDR3 coding sequence is TGTGCCAGCTCACCGATCCGGTCCACTGAGGTGTCGGACATTCAGTACTTC. Protein: CASSPIRSTEVSDIQYF. Together with reference TRBV18 and TRBJ2-4, the CDR3 gives the full variable domain: NAGVMQNPRHLVRRRGQEARLRCSPMKGHSHVYWYRQLPEEGLKFMVYLQKENIIDESGMPKERFSAEFPKEGPSILRIQQVVRGDSAAYFCASSPIRSTEVSDIQYFGAGTRLSVL.

Details on this clonotype: The junction does not match germline at one end; this may be a read error. This chain links TRBV6-2 or TRBV6-3 with TRBJ2-1, with D hard to call. CDR3 length: 16 residues. Germline values: CDR1 MNHEY, CDR2 SVGEGT. CDR3 protein: CASSRPPGGSYNGQFF. The CDR3 nucleotides read TGTGCCAGCAGTCGACCCCCGGGTGGCTCCTACAATGGGCAGTTCTTC.

The chain has TRBV3-1 and TRBJ2-1; TRBD1 matches 9 bases. With V trimmed by 1 base and J by 9 bases, 10 bases remained unmatched. This CDR3 spans 16 amino acids. Per germline, CDR1 LGHDT and CDR2 YNNKEL (reference sequence). As DNA, the CDR3 is TGTGCCAGCAGCCAAGTAAGGGGACAGGGTAAAAGTGAGCAGTTCTTC. Its protein product is CASSQVRGQGKSEQFF.

The table lists this clonotype with a few counts. The rearrangement joins TRBV15 to TRBJ2-3, with a tentative D call TRBD2 (6 bases). Germline loops: CDR1 LNHNV, CDR2 YYDKDF (reference sequence). V lost 1 base and J lost 4, with 6 bases in between. The CDR3 runs 13 residues. CDR3 amino acids: CATSRAGADTQYF. The DNA for the CDR3 is TGTGCCACCAGCAGAGCGGGAGCAGATACGCAGTATTTT.

The chain's CDR3 is CASSYSGGPTGELFF. The CDR3 DNA reads as TGTGCCAGCAGTTACTCGGGGGGGCCCACCGGGGAGCTGTTTTTT. This sequence joins TRBV27 and TRBJ2-2; 8 nucleotides align to TRBD2. The V segment lost 4 bases and the J segment 4 bases; nucleotides outside the gene matches: 5. Germline loops: CDR1 MNHEY, CDR2 SMNVEV (reference sequence). The CDR3 consists of 15 residues.

The chain employs TRBV5-1 and TRBJ2-5, with 9 positions matching TRBD2. Near its end, the DNA agrees better with TRBJ2-7, so the J call may be wrong. The CDR3 is made up of 16 amino acids. Germline CDR1 SGHRS, CDR2 YFSETQ. CDR3 in DNA: TGCGCCAGCAGCTTGGCTGATCTAGCGGGGCTCTACGAGCAGTACTTC. This codes for CASSLADLAGLYEQYF.

CDR3 nucleotides: TGCAGTGCTAGATCGAGGGACCGAACCTACGAGCAGTACTTC. This codes for CSARSRDRTYEQYF. This chain uses TRBV20-1 with TRBJ2-4, with D perhaps being TRBD1 or TRBD2 (5 bases each). With the DNA end fitting TRBJ2-7 better, the J assignment may be wrong. Germline-derived CDR1 and CDR2 are DFQATT and SNEGSKA (reference sequence). This CDR3 region has 14 residues.

As concerns this clonotype: Compared with germline, one end of the junction differs, possibly owing to a read error. This chain joins TRBV9 and TRBJ2-7; D possibly corresponds to TRBD1 (5 bases). Germline lookup yields CDR1 SGDLS and CDR2 YYNGEE. The CDR3 totals 14 residues. This chain's CDR3 is CASSRQLSSCEQYF. In nucleotides, the CDR3 is TGTGCCAGCAGCAGACAGTTAAGCTCCTGCGAGCAGTACTTC. The full variable domain, with the rest looked up from reference TRBV9 and TRBJ2-7, is DSGVTQTPKHLITATGQRVTLRCSPRSGDLSVYWYQQSLDQGLQFLIQYYNGEERAKGNILERFSAQQFPDLHSELNLSSLELGDSALYFCASSRQLSSCEQYFGPGTRLTVT.

The genes are TRBV27 and TRBJ2-5; either TRBD1 or TRBD2 may supply D (5 bases each). The CDR3 totals 13 residues. Germline values: CDR1 MNHEY, CDR2 SMNVEV (reference sequence). Trimming removed 5 bases from V and 3 bases from J, with 10 bases in between. This CDR3 is CASSRQGEETQYF. The CDR3 nucleotides read TGTGCCAGCAGTCGCCAGGGAGAAGAGACCCAGTACTTC.

This rearrangement joins TRBV11-1 to TRBJ2-1; D gene ambiguous. This CDR3 region has 12 residues. From germline, CDR1 is SGHAT and CDR2 FQDESV (reference sequence). V lost 6 bases, J lost 9 bases, and 12 bases lay in between. CDR3 sequence reads: CASSRILAEQFF. In DNA, the CDR3 is TGTGCCAGCAGTCGGATCCTCGCTGAGCAGTTCTTC.

This clonotype was found a few times. The chain employs TRBV7-2 and TRBJ1-3, with D maybe TRBD1 (6 bases). CDR1 and CDR2 from the germline V gene are SGHTA and FQGNSA. The CDR3 length is 15 residues. Trimming left V 5 bases short and J 0 bases short, with 11 bases between. CDR3 loop: CASSTVQGSGNTIYF. CDR3 bases: TGTGCCAGCAGCACCGTACAGGGCTCTGGAAACACCATATATTTT.

This clonotype was seen only a few times. J is TRBJ2-1 and V is TRBV24-1, with 7 bases identical to TRBD1. The CDR3 has 15 amino acids. Looked up from germline, CDR1 is KGHDR and CDR2 is SFDVKD. V lost 4 bases, J lost 6 bases, and 8 bases stayed unmatched. This CDR3 is CATSEGRNRGNEQFF. The CDR3 coding sequence is TGTGCCACCAGTGAGGGTAGAAACAGGGGCAATGAGCAGTTCTTC.

This clonotype has just a few counts. V and J are TRBV18 and TRBJ2-1; 9 nucleotides match TRBD1. CDR3 length equals 16 residues. CDR1 is KGHSH and CDR2 is LQKENI in the germline V gene. Losses at the gene ends were 4 bases for V and 5 bases for J; bases not matched to a gene: 9. The CDR3 loop is CASSRGTGLFHNEQFF. In DNA form, the CDR3 reads TGTGCCAGCTCACGCGGGACAGGGCTCTTTCACAATGAGCAGTTCTTC. Complete variable domain (other parts from reference TRBV18 and TRBJ2-1): NAGVMQNPRHLVRRRGQEARLRCSPMKGHSHVYWYRQLPEEGLKFMVYLQKENIIDESGMPKERFSAEFPKEGPSILRIQQVVRGDSAAYFCASSRGTGLFHNEQFFGPGTRLTVL.

This sequence joins TRBV6-5 and TRBJ2-7; D gene unclear. Trimming left V 0 bases short and J 0 bases short, with 9 bases between. CDR3 length: 15 residues. Germline assignment: CDR1 MNHEY and CDR2 SVGAGI. The CDR3 is CASSYSAVSSYEQYF. DNA for the CDR3: TGTGCCAGCAGTTACTCGGCAGTGAGCTCCTACGAGCAGTACTTC.

The rearrangement links TRBV3-1 to TRBJ2-1, with D uncertain. The V end lost 0 bases, the J end lost 4 bases, and 7 bases lay between the germline ends. In germline, CDR1 is LGHDT, CDR2 YNNKEL (reference sequence). The CDR3 covers 14 residues. This chain's CDR3 is CASSQDSLYNEQFF. The CDR3 region has the DNA TGTGCCAGCAGCCAAGATTCCTTGTACAATGAGCAGTTCTTC.

The chain carries TRBV24-1 and TRBJ1-4; D is undetermined. The CDR3 totals 16 residues. Per the germline V gene, CDR1 is KGHDR and CDR2 is SFDVKD. V lost 3 bases to trimming and J lost 4 bases, with 14 bases between them. The CDR3 DNA reads as TGTGCCACCAGTGATCCCAGGTCGGGGAATAATGAAAAACTGTTTTTT. It is translated as CATSDPRSGNNEKLFF.

The rearrangement links TRBV10-3 to TRBJ2-7, with no clear D. V was cut by 6 bases and J by 3 bases, with 15 bases left in between. Germline V gene data show CDR1 as ENHRY and CDR2 as SYGVKD. CDR3 size: 14 residues. CDR3 in amino acids: CAIRTLESDYEQYF. CDR3 DNA sequence: TGTGCCATCAGGACTCTAGAATCTGACTACGAGCAGTACTTC.

The rearrangement links TRBV10-3 to TRBJ1-1; D is uncertain. The germline V gene encodes CDR1 ENHRY and CDR2 SYGVKD. V lost 0 bases and J lost 4, with 3 bases in between. The CDR3 is 12 amino acids. Written as DNA, the CDR3 is TGTGCCATCAGTGAGTCACGCACTGAAGCTTTCTTT. Its translation: CAISESRTEAFF.

This chain uses TRBV27 with TRBJ2-1; 13 bases line up with TRBD2. The V gene's germline CDR1 is MNHEY and CDR2 SMNVEV (reference sequence). The CDR3 runs to 20 residues. Germline trimming cut 3 bases from V and 5 bases from J; bases unmatched to any gene: 16. CDR3 amino acids: CASSFTLTSGRARVNNEQFF. Here the CDR3 DNA reads TGTGCCAGCAGTTTTACCCTAACTAGCGGGAGGGCCCGGGTCAACAATGAGCAGTTCTTC.

This clonotype showed up just a few times. The genes are TRBV5-1 and TRBJ2-1; TRBD2 might be the D (6 bases). Germline V gives CDR1 SGHRS, CDR2 YFSETQ. V was trimmed by 4 bases and J by 6 bases, leaving 17 bases between them. The CDR3 length is 15 residues. CDR3 nucleotide sequence: TGCGCCAGCAGCGGCGTGGCGGGGCTGACCAATGAGCAGTTCTTC. As protein: CASSGVAGLTNEQFF.